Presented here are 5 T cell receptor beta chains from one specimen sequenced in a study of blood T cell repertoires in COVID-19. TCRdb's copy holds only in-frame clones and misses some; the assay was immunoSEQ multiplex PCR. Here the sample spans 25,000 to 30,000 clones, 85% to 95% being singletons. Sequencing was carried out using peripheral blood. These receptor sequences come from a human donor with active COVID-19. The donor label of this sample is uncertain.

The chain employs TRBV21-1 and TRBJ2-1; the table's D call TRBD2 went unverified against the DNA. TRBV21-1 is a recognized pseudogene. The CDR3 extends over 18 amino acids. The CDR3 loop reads CASRWASGRASSYNEQFF. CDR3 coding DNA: TGTGCCAGCAGGTGGGCTAGCGGGAGGGCGAGCTCCTACAATGAGCAGTTCTTC.

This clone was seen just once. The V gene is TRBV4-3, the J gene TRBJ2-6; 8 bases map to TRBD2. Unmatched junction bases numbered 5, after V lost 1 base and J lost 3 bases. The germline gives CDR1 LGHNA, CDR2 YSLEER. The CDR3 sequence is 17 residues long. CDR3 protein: CASSQVGSGVGANVLTF. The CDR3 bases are TGCGCCAGCAGCCAAGTAGGTAGCGGGGTTGGGGCCAACGTCCTGACTTTC.

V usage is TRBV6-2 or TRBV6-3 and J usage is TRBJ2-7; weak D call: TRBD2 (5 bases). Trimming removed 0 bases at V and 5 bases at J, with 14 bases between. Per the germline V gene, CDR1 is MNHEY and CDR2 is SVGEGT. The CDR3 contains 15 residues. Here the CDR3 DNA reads TGTGCCAGCAGTTACTCAAAGGGAGTCCACCACGAGCAGTACTTC. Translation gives CASSYSKGVHHEQYF.

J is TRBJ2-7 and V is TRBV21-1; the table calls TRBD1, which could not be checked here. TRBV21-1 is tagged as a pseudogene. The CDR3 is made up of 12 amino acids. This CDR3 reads CASSKGGHEQYF. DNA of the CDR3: TGTGCCAGCAGCAAAGGGGGCCACGAGCAGTACTTC.

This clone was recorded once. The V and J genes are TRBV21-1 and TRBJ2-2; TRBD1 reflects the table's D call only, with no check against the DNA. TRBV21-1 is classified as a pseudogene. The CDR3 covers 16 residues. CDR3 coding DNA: TGTGCCAGCAGCAAAGAGGCAGGGCCGAACACCGGGGAGCTGTTTTTT. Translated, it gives CASSKEAGPNTGELFF.